This TCR beta chain stems from a study of radiotherapy plus CTLA-4 blockade in lung cancer. Overall study findings and caveats: Radiotherapy with ipilimumab was followed by blood expansion of tumor-derived clones. Increased serum interferon-beta after radiation also reportedly predicted response strongly.

The length of the CDR3 is 15 residues. Germline CDR1 and CDR2: MGHRA and YSYEKL. The V and J ends lost 0 bases and 5 bases, in that order; junction bases with no gene match: 5. Participants had chemo-refractory metastatic non-small-cell lung cancer and were treated with focal radiation plus ipilimumab CTLA-4 blockade. Clones were sequenced by immunoSEQ multiplex PCR, and TCRdb holds only the in-frame ones, with some missing. The table shows roughly 75,000 clones, with about 79% occurring only once. With regard to this clone: No antigen is known for it.

The clonotype originates from a human donor with non-small cell lung cancer whose response to radiotherapy plus ipilimumab could not be evaluated. Some clones in this sample may be carry-over from other donors' samples. Sequenced here: peripheral blood, sampled from a patient treated with radiotherapy plus ipilimumab. The chain has TRBV4-1 and TRBJ1-1; 8 bases agree with TRBD1. CDR3: CASSQDRQGRTEAFF. CDR3 bases: TGCGCCAGCAGCCAAGATAGACAGGGGAGAACTGAAGCTTTCTTT.